Each of the 20 T cell receptor beta chains below was sequenced from the same sample in a study of T cell changes during pregnancy in multiple sclerosis. The assay was immunoSEQ multiplex PCR, and TCRdb's table has in-frame clones only and misses some. The sample lists fewer than 90,000 clones, about 94% occurring once. Sequences were derived from peripheral blood, sampled after pregnancy. These receptors were obtained from a female donor in good health, enrolled as a control in a pregnancy study.

The V and J genes are TRBV28 and TRBJ2-3; D perhaps matches TRBD1 (6 bases). CDR1 MDHEN and CDR2 SYDVKM come from the germline V gene. Trimming took off 6 bases at V and 1 base at J, with 17 bases between the two ends. CDR3 length: 16 amino acids. The CDR3 DNA follows: TGTGCCAGCAGCCATACAGGGCTGGGAGGCACAGATACGCAGTATTTT. As protein: CASSHTGLGGTDTQYF.

As regards this clone: The junction shows a germline mismatch at one end, possibly a read error. The chain combines TRBV2 with TRBJ1-5; D is uncertain. Germline V gene sequence: CDR1 SNHLY, CDR2 FYNNEI. The CDR3 totals 14 residues. Written as DNA, the CDR3 is TGTGCCAGCAGTGCGCAGGAAGGCAAGCAGCCCCAGCATTTT. Its translation: CASSAQEGKQPQHF.

This chain links TRBV5-4 with TRBJ2-5; 13 positions agree with TRBD2. The V gene's germline CDR1 is SGHNT and CDR2 YYREEE (reference sequence). The CDR3 totals 16 residues. With 0 bases clipped from V and 4 bases from J, the junction kept 3 bases outside the gene matches. The CDR3 DNA sequence: TGTGCCAGCAGCTTGGGGACTAGCGGGAGACCAGAGACCCAGTACTTC. It yields the protein CASSLGTSGRPETQYF.

The chain has TRBV5-4 and TRBJ2-3; D gene ambiguous. Trimming shortened V by 3 bases and J by 9 bases, and 14 bases separated the two germline ends. CDR1 and CDR2 from the germline V gene are SGHNT and YYREEE (reference sequence). The CDR3 consists of 13 residues. The CDR3 sequence: CASSWSSSKTQYF. The CDR3 DNA reads as TGTGCCAGCAGCTGGAGCAGTTCAAAGACGCAGTATTTT.

This rearrangement joins TRBV19 to TRBJ1-1; the D gene is possibly TRBD1 (5 bases). V lost 11 bases, J lost 0 bases, and 19 bases lay in between. The length of the CDR3 is 15 residues. Germline values: CDR1 LNHDA, CDR2 SQIVND (reference sequence). The CDR3 DNA reads as TGTGCCTCGGGAGAAGGGGCAGGAATGAACACTGAAGCTTTCTTT. Its protein product is CASGEGAGMNTEAFF. Full variable domain (rest looked up from reference TRBV19 and TRBJ1-1): DGGITQSPKYLFRKEGQNVTLSCEQNLNHDAMYWYRQDPGQGLRLIYYSQIVNDFQKGDIAEGYSVSREKKESFPLTVTSAQKNPTAFYLCASGEGAGMNTEAFFGQGTRLTVV.

The J gene is TRBJ1-2, the V gene TRBV28, with D tentatively TRBD1 (6 bases). The CDR3 is made up of 14 amino acids. V was pared by 6 bases and J by 3 bases, with 14 bases between. Germline CDR1 reads MDHEN; CDR2 reads SYDVKM. Here the CDR3 reads CASRFTGFDYGYTF. The CDR3 DNA sequence: TGTGCCAGCAGATTTACAGGGTTTGACTATGGCTACACCTTC.

V is TRBV5-1 and J is TRBJ2-7; TRBD1 matches at 8 bases. The CDR3 has 15 residues. The V gene end was trimmed by 0 bases and the J gene end by 3 bases; junction bases not matched to a gene: 5. Germline CDR1 and CDR2: SGHRS and YFSETQ. The CDR3 coding sequence is TGCGCCAGCAGCTTGGGGACAGGGCAGGGCTACGAGCAGTACTTC. It specifies CASSLGTGQGYEQYF.

The chain links TRBV18 to TRBJ1-4, with 8 bases that match TRBD1. With 3 bases clipped from V and 7 bases from J, the junction kept 19 bases outside the gene matches. Germline V gives CDR1 KGHSH, CDR2 LQKENI. The CDR3 totals 19 residues. CDR3 sequence (DNA): TGTGCCAGCTCACCGCAAAGGACAGGGACATTTGTGGTCGGTGAAAAACTGTTTTTT. Translation gives CASSPQRTGTFVVGEKLFF.

The chain combines TRBV6-1 with TRBJ2-3; 11 bases match TRBD1. J was trimmed by 2 bases and V by 11 bases; bases with no gene match: 9. The CDR3 has 15 residues. CDR1 is MNHNS, CDR2 SASEGT, per germline. As DNA, the CDR3 is TGTGCCGGGGACAGGGGGACGTCTAACACAGATACGCAGTATTTT. Its protein product is CAGDRGTSNTDTQYF.

V gene TRBV5-6 combines with J gene TRBJ2-7; 8 bases align to TRBD1. V shed 0 bases and J 6 bases; nucleotides not matched to a gene: 8. Germline assignment: CDR1 SGHDT and CDR2 YYEEEE. The CDR3 has 15 residues. CDR3 sequence: CASSLAGQGGREQYF. Here the CDR3 DNA reads TGTGCCAGCAGCTTGGCCGGACAGGGCGGGCGCGAGCAGTACTTC.

The rearrangement links TRBV4-1 to TRBJ1-1, with D unresolved. Per germline, CDR1 MGHRA and CDR2 YSYEKL. The CDR3 sequence is 15 residues long. The V and J ends lost 1 base and 1 base respectively, with 10 bases between them. The CDR3: CASSQGGQRNTEAFF. The DNA for the CDR3 is TGCGCCAGCAGCCAAGGAGGGCAGCGGAACACTGAAGCTTTCTTT.

The V and J genes are TRBV6-6 and TRBJ2-1; D is possibly TRBD1 (5 bases). Germline CDR1 and CDR2: MNHNY and SVGAGI (reference sequence). This CDR3 has 13 amino acids. With 3 bases removed from V and 9 bases from J, the gap between germline ends came to 12 bases. In DNA form, the CDR3 reads TGTGCCAGCAGTTATGCAGGGCAGGGTGAGCAGTTCTTC. Its protein product is CASSYAGQGEQFF.

Written as DNA, the CDR3 is TGTGCCAGCAGTTTATTAACCGGGACAGGGCGCGGGGAGCTGTTTTTT. It specifies CASSLLTGTGRGELFF. The V and J genes are TRBV27 and TRBJ2-2; 9 nucleotides agree with TRBD1. CDR1 and CDR2 (germline): MNHEY, SMNVEV (reference sequence). This CDR3 comprises 16 residues. Losses at the gene ends were 1 base for V and 7 bases for J; bases not matched to a gene: 7.

The gene calls are TRBV2 and TRBJ1-1; D is perhaps TRBD1 (6 bases). Germline CDR1 and CDR2: SNHLY and FYNNEI. This CDR3 is built from 13 residues. V gave up 4 bases and J gave up 8 bases, with 14 bases separating them. The CDR3 DNA sequence: TGTGCCAGCAGTGTACAGCTGGGGACAGAAGCTTTCTTT. Translated: CASSVQLGTEAFF.

The chain combines TRBV19 with TRBJ2-6; TRBD1 might be the D (6 bases). CDR1 LNHDA and CDR2 SQIVND come from the germline V gene (reference sequence). V shed 0 bases and J shed 0 bases, with 15 bases lying between them. The CDR3 has 19 amino acids. CDR3 coding DNA: TGTGCCAGTAGTATAGATTGGGGGCCCCTTAGCTCTGGGGCCAACGTCCTGACTTTC. Protein product: CASSIDWGPLSSGANVLTF.

V is TRBV2 and J is TRBJ2-7; TRBD2 aligns across 8 bases. The junction had 8 bases not matched to a gene; V was cut back by 1 base and J by 3 bases. Per germline, CDR1 SNHLY and CDR2 FYNNEI. The CDR3 length is 16 residues. CDR3 in DNA: TGTGCCAGCAGTGAAGTTCCTAGCGGGTTGCGCTACGAGCAGTACTTC. It is translated as CASSEVPSGLRYEQYF.

The V and J genes are TRBV6-5 and TRBJ1-1; D not certain. CDR3 length equals 13 residues. Per germline, CDR1 MNHEY and CDR2 SVGAGI. The ends were cut back, 3 bases at V and 3 bases at J, with 8 bases in the middle. The DNA for the CDR3 is TGTGCCAGCAGTTATAATCGTGACACTGAAGCTTTCTTT. It codes for CASSYNRDTEAFF.

The rearrangement uses TRBV5-1 and TRBJ2-3; 8 bases map to TRBD2. This CDR3 is 16 amino acids long. Germline CDR1 reads SGHRS; CDR2 reads YFSETQ. The V segment lost 4 bases and the J segment 2 bases; nucleotides outside the gene matches: 9. CDR3 nucleotide sequence: TGCGCCAGCAGCCTGCAGAGACTAGCGTACACAGATACGCAGTATTTT. Protein: CASSLQRLAYTDTQYF. Full variable domain (missing parts from reference TRBV5-1 and TRBJ2-3): KAGVTQTPRYLIKTRGQQVTLSCSPISGHRSVSWYQQTPGQGLQFLFEYFSETQRNKGNFPGRFSGRQFSNSRSEMNVSTLELGDSALYLCASSLQRLAYTDTQYFGPGTRLTVL.

The chain couples TRBV2 to TRBJ2-7, with a weak D call TRBD2 (5 bases). V was cut by 2 bases and J by 3 bases, with 11 bases left in between. The length of the CDR3 is 14 residues. Germline V gene sequence: CDR1 SNHLY, CDR2 FYNNEI. CDR3: CASSERLAGYEQYF. CDR3 in DNA: TGTGCCAGCAGTGAACGGCTAGCCGGCTACGAGCAGTACTTC. Full variable domain (missing parts from reference TRBV2 and TRBJ2-7): EPEVTQTPSHQVTQMGQEVILRCVPISNHLYFYWYRQILGQKVEFLVSFYNNEISEKSEIFDDQFSVERPDGSNFTLKIRSTKLEDSAMYFCASSERLAGYEQYFGPGTRLTVT.

The genes are TRBV5-6 and TRBJ2-7; TRBD1 is a possible D gene (5 bases). V shed 3 bases and J shed 0 bases, with 19 bases lying between them. The germline gives CDR1 SGHDT, CDR2 YYEEEE. This CDR3 has 17 amino acids. The DNA of the CDR3 is TGTGCCAGCAGCTACCTGTTAAATTTGACAGTCTCCTACGAGCAGTACTTC. It codes for CASSYLLNLTVSYEQYF.